The TCR beta chain under discussion was sequenced for a study of T cell repertoires in cytomegalovirus infection. Study-level background: Both CMV infection and a matching HLA type were indicated by public TCR beta signatures. Study-wide results and caveats: Summed public TCR beta family frequency identified CMV carriers bearing the relevant HLA. The ex vivo response was dominated by HLA-C-restricted CMV-specific TCR beta clonotypes.

In TCRdb, the reads were re-called with MiXCR into one record per CDR3 protein. The data hold under 800,000 distinct CDR3 sequences, with roughly 24% observed a single time. This clonotype was observed a handful of times. What it recognizes is unknown. Trimming took 0 bases from V and 2 from J, leaving 5 bases between them. The CDR3 covers 13 residues. Germline V gene data show CDR1 as DFQATT and CDR2 as SNEGSKA (reference sequence). What was sequenced was CD8+ T cells from PBMCs. The source of this sequence is a human donor in good health (CMV status not recorded). Some clones in this sample may be carry-over from other donors' samples. The chain carries TRBV20-1 and TRBJ1-5, with a tentative D call TRBD1 (5 bases). CDR3 coding DNA: TGCAGTGCTAGAGAAGGGGGCAATCAGCCCCAGCATTTT. Its protein product is CSAREGGNQPQHF.